This T cell receptor beta chain was captured by sequencing in a study of beta chain features in type 1 diabetes. Using CD45RO/CCR7/CD25/CD127/CD95/CD27, CD4+ naive, central memory, regulatory and stem cell-like memory cells were sorted. Reverse transcribing all isolated RNA meant expressed TCRB transcripts were sequenced. Clones were sequenced by immunoSEQ multiplex PCR, and TCRdb holds only the in-frame ones, with some missing. Among some 150,000 clones, 7% to 9.5% were seen once, and the ten largest hold roughly 0.7%. The CDR3 is 13 residues long. V lost 7 bases and J 6 bases, leaving 18 bases between the germline ends. CDR1 and CDR2 (germline): SQVTM, ANQGSEA. Study-level findings and limits: All four CD4+ subsets of Type 1 diabetes patients contained TCRB CDR3s that were moderately but significantly shorter. Any HLA type influence on TCRB rearrangement was left unresolved here.

As concerns this clone: Its antigen is still unknown.

The chain carries TRBV29-1 and TRBJ1-2; a possible D gene is TRBD1 (6 bases). This sequence was found in a woman aged 25-40 years with type 1 diabetes. The sample was central memory CD4+ T cells from blood. CDR3 residues: CSAGLQGGNGYTF. The CDR3, as DNA: TGCAGCGCGGGGTTACAGGGAGGGAATGGCTACACCTTC.